The 9 T cell receptor beta chains below were found in one sample sequenced in a study of T cells in Graves' hyperthyroidism and ophthalmopathy. Amplification targeted TCR beta CDR3 regions from RNA transcripts. The study used the HTBI primer set for a first-round RT-PCR of the TCR CDR3. Each CDR3 protein gets one entry after TCRdb re-called the multiplex PCR reads with MiXCR. The sample consists of around 300,000 distinct CDR3 sequences, approximately 13% of them appearing once. The specimen was blood. These receptors were obtained from a woman between 35 and 50 years old with Graves' hyperthyroidism.

The table lists this clonotype with a few counts. This chain joins TRBV4-1 and TRBJ2-3; possible D gene TRBD2, 5 bases. There are 17 residues in the CDR3. With 5 bases removed from V and 2 bases from J, the gap between germline ends came to 20 bases. Germline lookup yields CDR1 MGHRA and CDR2 YSYEKL. The DNA of the CDR3 is TGCGCCAGCAGCAAGATGTCGGGGTCAGTCCCCACAGATACGCAGTATTTT. This translates into CASSKMSGSVPTDTQYF.

This clonotype was recorded many times. The chain recombines TRBV19 with TRBJ2-3; D remains ambiguous. Trimming removed 7 bases from V and 4 bases from J, with 6 bases in between. The CDR3 sequence is 11 residues long. Germline V CDR1 and CDR2: LNHDA, SQIVND (reference sequence). In DNA form, the CDR3 reads TGTGCCAGTACCTCCTCAGATACGCAGTATTTT. This gives the protein CASTSSDTQYF.

This clonotype was counted at least ten times. This chain connects TRBV3-1 to TRBJ1-4; D may be TRBD1 (6 bases). Germline V gene sequence: CDR1 LGHDT, CDR2 YNNKEL (reference sequence). This CDR3 spans 14 amino acids. V lost 1 base to trimming and J lost 3 bases, with 6 bases between them. The DNA of the CDR3 is TGTGCCAGCAGCCAAGGGACAGCTAATGAAAAACTGTTTTTT. It encodes CASSQGTANEKLFF.

Ten or more counts support this clonotype. The chain couples TRBV2 to TRBJ2-5; the D is unclear. Germline CDR1 and CDR2: SNHLY and FYNNEI. The V gene lost 7 bases and the J gene lost 2 bases, with 14 bases spanning the gap. There are 14 residues in the CDR3. The CDR3 DNA is TGTGCCAGCAAGAAGACGTTATTGCAAGAGACCCAGTACTTC. It specifies CASKKTLLQETQYF.

This clonotype appeared many times. The V gene is TRBV7-9, the J gene TRBJ1-4; 7 bases match TRBD1. The junction had 10 bases not matched to a gene; V was cut back by 5 bases and J by 10 bases. The CDR3 sequence is 14 residues long. Germline-derived CDR1 and CDR2 are SEHNR and FQNEAQ (reference sequence). DNA for the CDR3: TGTGCCAGCAGCCCTGGGACAGTTGTCGGAAAACTGTTTTTT. It specifies CASSPGTVVGKLFF.

This clonotype has ten or more counts. CDR3 coding DNA: TGTGCCAGCAGTGATCTAGGGGGGGCGTCAGATACGCAGTATTTT. It codes for CASSDLGGASDTQYF. The rearrangement uses TRBV2 and TRBJ2-3; possible D gene TRBD2, 7 bases. Trimming removed 3 bases at V and 4 bases at J, with 14 bases between. Germline CDR1 and CDR2: SNHLY and FYNNEI. The CDR3 has 15 residues.

This clonotype has at least ten counts. Germline is not matched at one junction end, which may reflect a read error. The chain is built from TRBV27 and TRBJ2-1; D may match TRBD1 or TRBD2 (5 bases each). The CDR3 covers 15 residues. Germline V gene sequence: CDR1 MNHEY, CDR2 SMNVEV (reference sequence). The CDR3 protein is CASRFGTGMGIEQFF. The CDR3 DNA reads as TGTGCCAGCCGTTTTGGGACCGGGATGGGAATTGAGCAGTTCTTC.

This clonotype came up a few times. The chain employs TRBV19 and TRBJ1-1; D unresolved. V was trimmed by 11 bases and J by 5 bases, leaving 18 bases between them. CDR1 and CDR2 from the germline V gene are LNHDA and SQIVND (reference sequence). The CDR3 loop spans 13 amino acids. Here the CDR3 DNA reads TGTGCCTCTTGCGAGTCGGTGAGGACTGAAGCTTTCTTT. This translates into CASCESVRTEAFF.

This clonotype was detected many times. V and J are TRBV7-2 and TRBJ1-2, with a weak D call TRBD1 (5 bases). Per the germline V gene, CDR1 is SGHTA and CDR2 is FQGNSA. V was shortened by 5 bases and J by 8 bases, with 15 bases between the two germline ends. The CDR3 extends over 13 amino acids. This chain's CDR3 is CASSPRRGLGYTF. DNA for the CDR3: TGTGCCAGCAGCCCCCGGCGGGGGTTGGGCTACACCTTC. Together with reference TRBV7-2 and TRBJ1-2, the CDR3 gives the full variable domain: GAGVSQSPSNKVTEKGKDVELRCDPISGHTALYWYRQSLGQGLEFLIYFQGNSAPDKSGLPSDRFSAERTGGSVSTLTIQRTQQEDSAVYLCASSPRRGLGYTFGSGTRLTVV.